These 19 T cell receptor beta chains were sequenced from one sample in a study of blood T cell repertoires in COVID-19. This table comes from immunoSEQ multiplex PCR, and its TCRdb copy is limited to in-frame clones, with some not included. The sample carries about 160,000 clones, roughly four fifths recorded once. The sequenced material came from peripheral blood. These receptors were taken from a woman of 80 years or more with acute or convalescent COVID-19.

The chain combines TRBV6-9 with TRBJ1-2; 7 bases are a match to TRBD1. The CDR3 covers 17 residues. Unmatched junction bases numbered 10, after V lost 1 base and J lost 2 bases. CDR1 and CDR2 from the germline V gene are MNHGY and SVAAGI. As DNA, the CDR3 is TGTGCCAGCAGTTATTTTCCCTCGGGACAGACAAACTATGGCTACACCTTC. It is translated as CASSYFPSGQTNYGYTF.

The chain couples TRBV14 to TRBJ2-3; D may be TRBD1 (6 bases). CDR1 is SGHDN, CDR2 FVKESK, per germline. Deletions cut 7 bases from V and 0 bases from J, with 14 bases between. This CDR3 has 15 residues. CDR3 in amino acids: CASIPTGASTDTQYF. CDR3 DNA sequence: TGTGCCAGCATACCGACAGGCGCAAGCACAGATACGCAGTATTTT.

This sequence joins TRBV30 and TRBJ2-2; D is perhaps TRBD2 (5 bases). This CDR3 is 13 amino acids long. The germline V gene has CDR1 GTSNPN and CDR2 SVGIG (reference sequence). The V gene lost 4 bases and the J gene lost 5 bases, with 11 bases spanning the gap. The CDR3 nucleotides are TGTGCCTGGAATTTCCCGGGGACCGGGGAGCTGTTTTTT. This sequence encodes CAWNFPGTGELFF.

The chain uses TRBV6-2 or TRBV6-3 and TRBJ1-6, with 7 bases fitting TRBD1. CDR1 is MNHEY and CDR2 is SVGEGT in the germline V gene. The CDR3 runs 13 residues. V lost 5 bases, J lost 11 bases, and 6 bases stayed unmatched. As DNA, the CDR3 is TGTGCCAGCAGTGCACAGGGGATGCCACCCCTCCACTTT. Translated: CASSAQGMPPLHF.

This sequence joins TRBV24-1 and TRBJ2-1, with a possible D match to TRBD1 (6 bases). This CDR3 has 17 residues. Between the trimmed V and J ends, which lost 7 bases and 8 bases, there was a span of 26 bases. CDR1 is KGHDR and CDR2 is SFDVKD in the germline V gene. The CDR3 sequence: CATRGTLRSRGDDEQFF. CDR3 sequence (DNA): TGTGCCACCAGGGGGACCCTTAGAAGCAGGGGCGACGATGAGCAGTTCTTC.

The chain combines TRBV2 with TRBJ2-3, with D possibly matching TRBD1 (5 bases). V gave up 8 bases and J gave up 4 bases, with 10 bases separating them. CDR1 and CDR2 from the germline V gene are SNHLY and FYNNEI. This CDR3 comprises 12 residues. The CDR3 coding sequence is TGTGCCAGCGGCCTAGGGGCAGATACGCAGTATTTT. It specifies CASGLGADTQYF. The entire variable domain, with the rest obtained from reference TRBV2 and TRBJ2-3, is as follows: EPEVTQTPSHQVTQMGQEVILRCVPISNHLYFYWYRQILGQKVEFLVSFYNNEISEKSEIFDDQFSVERPDGSNFTLKIRSTKLEDSAMYFCASGLGADTQYFGPGTRLTVL.

The chain links TRBV7-2 to TRBJ2-1; the match to TRBD2 covers 9 bases. The germline V gene encodes CDR1 SGHTA and CDR2 FQGNSA. CDR3 length: 15 amino acids. J gave up 4 bases and V 5 bases, and 6 bases lay outside the gene matches. CDR3 coding DNA: TGTGCCAGCAGCGCCGCGGGAGGGTCGTACAATGAGCAGTTCTTC. Translation gives CASSAAGGSYNEQFF.

The V gene is TRBV30, the J gene TRBJ1-2; 8 nucleotides line up with TRBD1. The junction had 9 bases not matched to a gene; V was cut back by 2 bases and J by 4 bases. CDR3 length: 15 amino acids. Germline V gene lookup returns CDR1 GTSNPN and CDR2 SVGIG (reference sequence). Here the CDR3 reads CAWSLLGQGSYGYTF. The CDR3 coding sequence is TGTGCCTGGAGTCTCCTAGGACAGGGATCCTATGGCTACACCTTC.

The chain is built from TRBV18 and TRBJ2-3; 11 bases line up with TRBD2. Unmatched junction bases numbered 12, after V lost 5 bases and J lost 8 bases. Germline CDR1 is KGHSH and CDR2 is LQKENI. The CDR3 contains 16 residues. The CDR3 protein is CASSAPGLAAPGTQYF. The DNA for the CDR3 is TGTGCCAGCTCAGCTCCGGGACTAGCGGCTCCCGGTACGCAGTATTTT.

A single count supports this clone. The chain couples TRBV6-4 to TRBJ2-7; TRBD1 aligns across 10 bases. Unmatched junction bases numbered 7, after V lost 5 bases and J lost 3 bases. Germline CDR1 is MRHNA and CDR2 is SNTAGT. The CDR3 is 15 residues long. The DNA of the CDR3 is TGTGCCAGCAGTCCCCACGGGACAGGGGACTACGAGCAGTACTTC. This sequence encodes CASSPHGTGDYEQYF.

This chain joins TRBV9 and TRBJ1-1; possibly TRBD1 for D (6 bases). Trimming shortened V by 0 bases and J by 4 bases, and 13 bases separated the two germline ends. Germline V CDR1 and CDR2: SGDLS, YYNGEE. The CDR3 loop spans 15 amino acids. CDR3 coding DNA: TGTGCCAGCAGCGTAGGGGTCGCAGGGGCCACTGAAGCTTTCTTT. Protein sequence: CASSVGVAGATEAFF. The full variable domain, its missing parts supplied by reference TRBV9 and TRBJ1-1, is DSGVTQTPKHLITATGQRVTLRCSPRSGDLSVYWYQQSLDQGLQFLIQYYNGEERAKGNILERFSAQQFPDLHSELNLSSLELGDSALYFCASSVGVAGATEAFFGQGTRLTVV.

The V call is TRBV10-2, the J call TRBJ2-3, with 12 bases lining up with TRBD1. The CDR3 is 16 residues long. CDR1 and CDR2 (germline): WSHSY, SAAADI. The ends lost 0 bases at V and 4 bases at J; junction bases unmatched: 2. The CDR3 coding sequence is TGCGCCAGCAGTGAGTCCGGGACAGGGGGCGCAGATACGCAGTATTTT. Its translation: CASSESGTGGADTQYF.

The chain has TRBV3-1 (or the pseudogene TRBV3-2) and TRBJ2-3; 13 bases align to TRBD2. The V gene's germline CDR1 is LGHDT and CDR2 YNNKEL (reference sequence). V shed 1 base and J 4 bases; nucleotides not matched to a gene: 2. CDR3 size: 16 residues. The CDR3 here is CASSQGTSGGADTQYF. The CDR3 DNA sequence: TGTGCCAGCAGCCAAGGTACTAGCGGGGGGGCAGATACGCAGTATTTT.

The chain joins TRBV10-1 to TRBJ2-2; D gene uncertain. Trimming removed 0 bases at V and 6 bases at J, with 5 bases between. This CDR3 spans 13 amino acids. Germline V gene sequence: CDR1 WNHNN, CDR2 SYGVQD (reference sequence). DNA of the CDR3: TGCGCCAGCAGTGAGTCCGGGTCCGGGGAGCTGTTTTTT. Encoded protein: CASSESGSGELFF.

The genes are TRBV5-6 and TRBJ1-4; 7 positions match TRBD1. Unmatched junction bases numbered 14, after V lost 4 bases and J lost 14 bases. The CDR3 spans 14 residues. Germline V CDR1 and CDR2: SGHDT, YYEEEE. The CDR3 protein is CASSKQGPQRNLFF. The CDR3 DNA reads as TGTGCCAGCAGCAAACAGGGGCCCCAACGAAATCTGTTTTTT. The full variable domain, in which reference TRBV5-6 and TRBJ1-4 provide the parts outside the CDR3, is DAGVTQSPTHLIKTRGQQVTLRCSPKSGHDTVSWYQQALGQGPQFIFQYYEEEERQRGNFPDRFSGHQFPNYSSELNVNALLLGDSALYLCASSKQGPQRNLFFGSGTQLSVL.

This chain connects TRBV9 to TRBJ1-4; D gene unclear. The CDR3 has 16 residues. Germline V gene data show CDR1 as SGDLS and CDR2 as YYNGEE. V dropped 0 bases and J dropped 3 bases, with 12 bases sitting between them. The CDR3 here is CASSVEASGSNEKLFF. CDR3 DNA sequence: TGTGCCAGCAGCGTAGAGGCGAGCGGGTCTAATGAAAAACTGTTTTTT.

This chain links TRBV11-2 with TRBJ2-7; 8 bases are shared with TRBD1. Germline assignment: CDR1 SGHAT and CDR2 FQNNGV. J was trimmed by 2 bases and V by 5 bases; bases with no gene match: 5. The CDR3 contains 14 residues. The CDR3 here is CASSPEDRAYEQYF. The CDR3 coding sequence is TGTGCCAGCAGCCCCGAGGACAGGGCCTACGAGCAGTACTTC.

J is TRBJ1-6 and V is TRBV27; D gene unclear. Trimming stripped 3 bases from V and 7 bases from J, with 16 bases between. The CDR3 has 16 amino acids. Germline V gene sequence: CDR1 MNHEY, CDR2 SMNVEV (reference sequence). The CDR3 sequence is CASSLVSIPGNSPLHF. CDR3 DNA sequence: TGTGCCAGCAGTTTGGTATCGATACCGGGGAATTCACCCCTCCACTTT.

The rearrangement joins TRBV10-3 to TRBJ2-7; 9 bases match TRBD2. The CDR3 is made up of 15 amino acids. The V gene end was trimmed by 0 bases and the J gene end by 2 bases; junction bases not matched to a gene: 2. CDR1 is ENHRY and CDR2 is SYGVKD in the germline V gene. The CDR3 reads CAISESLAGAYEQYF. The CDR3 region has the DNA TGTGCCATCAGTGAGTCCTTAGCGGGAGCCTACGAGCAGTACTTC.